The 18 T cell receptor beta chains below were found in one sample sequenced in a study of response to subunit inactivated influenza vaccine. TCRdb re-analysed the RT-PCR reads in MiXCR, keeping a single row per CDR3 protein. Of roughly 620,000 distinct CDR3 sequences listed, 11% are singletons. This same sample was also taken into another study, of T cells expressing NK-cell markers. As reported in that work: 5'RACE template switching built TCR beta cDNA with unique molecular identifiers.

Sequencing used PBMCs from blood, obtained on the day of vaccination. All receptors come from a man aged 50-60 years who received an inactivated influenza vaccine.

The V gene is TRBV5-1, the J gene TRBJ2-7; 9 bases are a match to TRBD1. Germline assignment: CDR1 SGHRS and CDR2 YFSETQ. This CDR3 spans 14 amino acids. The V segment lost 0 bases and the J segment 12 bases; nucleotides outside the gene matches: 10. The CDR3 DNA follows: TGCGCCAGCAGCTTGGGGACAGGGGAAGGCAGACTGTACTTC. It yields the protein CASSLGTGEGRLYF.

V gene TRBV18 combines with J gene TRBJ2-1; 9 bases fit TRBD2. Germline loops: CDR1 KGHSH, CDR2 LQKENI. The V and J ends lost 0 bases and 9 bases, in that order; junction bases with no gene match: 6. This CDR3 contains 15 residues. In DNA form, the CDR3 reads TGTGCCAGCTCACCACCGGGCGGGAGGGCCAGTGAGCAGTTCTTC. It codes for CASSPPGGRASEQFF.

The gene calls are TRBV4-1 and TRBJ1-1; 9 bases fit TRBD1. Germline loops: CDR1 MGHRA, CDR2 YSYEKL. Trimming removed 7 bases from V and 10 bases from J; junction bases left unmatched: 16. This CDR3 spans 15 amino acids. The CDR3 nucleotides are TGCGCCAGCACCCCCCAAGGTAGGGACAGGGAGGGAGCTTTCTTT. It codes for CASTPQGRDREGAFF.

The gene calls are TRBV7-9 and TRBJ2-1; 8 bases are shared with TRBD1. Germline loops: CDR1 SEHNR, CDR2 FQNEAQ (reference sequence). The V segment lost 1 base and the J segment 10 bases; nucleotides outside the gene matches: 6. The length of the CDR3 is 14 residues. DNA for the CDR3: TGTGCCAGCAGCTTAGGGCAGGGGGCGCGGGAGCAGTTCTTC. Translated, it gives CASSLGQGAREQFF. Full variable domain (missing parts from reference TRBV7-9 and TRBJ2-1): DTGVSQNPRHKITKRGQNVTFRCDPISEHNRLYWYRQTLGQGPEFLTYFQNEAQLEKSRLLSDRFSAERPKGSFSTLEIQRTEQGDSAMYLCASSLGQGAREQFFGPGTRLTVL.

The chain recombines TRBV7-8 with TRBJ2-3; no clear D gene. Trimming took 5 bases from V and 6 from J, leaving 18 bases between them. The CDR3 is made up of 15 amino acids. Germline V gene data show CDR1 as SGHVS and CDR2 as FQNEAQ. CDR3 in DNA: TGTGCCAGCAGCCCCCCTGAAAGAGCCGGGGATACGCAGTATTTT. Its protein is CASSPPERAGDTQYF.

This clonotype was seen only a few times. The chain combines TRBV2 with TRBJ2-2; unclear D gene. The V gene's germline CDR1 is SNHLY and CDR2 FYNNEI. CDR3 size: 14 residues. Trimming left V 10 bases short and J 5 bases short, with 17 bases between. Written as DNA, the CDR3 is TGTGCCAAACAGACCAACACGGCGACCGGGGAGCTGTTTTTT. Encoded protein: CAKQTNTATGELFF.

Of note for this clonotype: The junction and the germline gene differ at one end; a read error may be behind it. This chain connects TRBV20-1 to TRBJ2-3; D might be TRBD1 or TRBD2, each matching 5 bases. Germline assignment: CDR1 DFQATT and CDR2 SNEGSKA (reference sequence). This CDR3 has 17 residues. This CDR3 reads CCARLPLLTGRTDTQYF. The CDR3 DNA sequence: TGCTGTGCTAGGCTGCCATTGTTGACGGGGCGCACAGATACGCAGTATTTT.

The rearrangement links TRBV7-9 to TRBJ2-7; TRBD1 matches at 12 bases. Germline V gene lookup returns CDR1 SEHNR and CDR2 FQNEAQ (reference sequence). Germline trimming cut 4 bases from V and 5 bases from J; bases unmatched to any gene: 6. CDR3 length: 15 amino acids. The CDR3 DNA follows: TGTGCCAGCAGCTCGGGACAGGGGGCGATCAACGAGCAGTACTTC. As protein: CASSSGQGAINEQYF.

This clonotype was seen more than once but under ten times. The chain couples TRBV29-1 to TRBJ2-5; D might be TRBD2 (6 bases). There are 16 residues in the CDR3. Deletions cut 0 bases from V and 0 bases from J, with 14 bases between. The germline gives CDR1 SQVTM, CDR2 ANQGSEA. CDR3 loop: CSVEDHRDLYQETQYF. The CDR3 bases are TGCAGCGTTGAAGACCACCGGGACTTGTACCAAGAGACCCAGTACTTC.

There are a few counts of this clonotype. The chain carries TRBV29-1 and TRBJ2-6; D perhaps matches TRBD1 (5 bases). The germline gives CDR1 SQVTM, CDR2 ANQGSEA. This CDR3 region has 14 residues. V was cut by 4 bases and J by 2 bases, with 9 bases left in between. The CDR3 region has the DNA TGCAGCGTTGCGTTAGGGGCTGGGGCCAACGTCCTGACTTTC. As protein: CSVALGAGANVLTF.

There are many counts of this clonotype. This chain links TRBV5-1 with TRBJ2-1; TRBD2 agrees at 10 bases. After removal of 4 bases from V and 7 bases from J, the junction contained 8 bases not matched to a gene. Germline assignment: CDR1 SGHRS and CDR2 YFSETQ. This CDR3 comprises 15 residues. The CDR3 sequence is CASSLPSGSGNEQFF. DNA of the CDR3: TGCGCCAGCAGCCTCCCTAGCGGGAGCGGAAATGAGCAGTTCTTC.

J is TRBJ2-7 and V is TRBV4-1, with no clear D. Between the trimmed V and J ends, which lost 2 bases and 3 bases, there was a span of 8 bases. CDR3 length: 13 residues. From germline, CDR1 is MGHRA and CDR2 YSYEKL. The CDR3 loop is CASSQTRFYEQYF. The CDR3 nucleotides are TGCGCCAGCAGCCAAACCAGGTTCTACGAGCAGTACTTC.

This clonotype was detected a few times. This chain links TRBV18 with TRBJ2-3; 14 nucleotides match TRBD2. The germline V gene encodes CDR1 KGHSH and CDR2 LQKENI. The ends lost 3 bases at V and 9 bases at J; junction bases unmatched: 8. CDR3 length equals 16 residues. For the CDR3, the DNA is TGTGCCAGCTCACCGCCCGGGACTAGCGGGAGTGGCACGCAGTATTTT. The encoded protein is CASSPPGTSGSGTQYF.

This clonotype was counted a few times. The CDR3 nucleotides are TGTGCCAGCAGCCAGGGACTAGCGGGGATCTACGAGCAGTACTTC. It encodes CASSQGLAGIYEQYF. The genes are TRBV11-2 and TRBJ2-7; 13 bases fit TRBD2. The junction had 4 bases not matched to a gene; V was cut back by 5 bases and J by 3 bases. From germline, CDR1 is SGHAT and CDR2 FQNNGV. The CDR3 totals 15 residues.

This clonotype was seen at least ten times. This CDR3 is CASSLGGAGKDTQYF. Written as DNA, the CDR3 is TGTGCCAGCAGCTTAGGAGGGGCGGGAAAAGATACGCAGTATTTT. This chain uses TRBV7-2 with TRBJ2-3, with a tentative D call TRBD2 (6 bases). Deletions cut 1 base from V and 5 bases from J, with 13 bases between. CDR3 length: 15 residues. CDR1 and CDR2 (germline): SGHTA, FQGNSA.

This clonotype has at least ten counts. V is TRBV28 and J is TRBJ2-3; a possible D gene is TRBD1 (6 bases). The V end was cut by 3 bases, the J end by 6 bases, with 25 bases between. CDR1 is MDHEN and CDR2 is SYDVKM in the germline V gene. The CDR3 extends over 18 amino acids. The CDR3 region is CASSLSPRDTRDIDTQYF. CDR3 nucleotides: TGTGCCAGCAGTTTGTCCCCCCGGGACACCCGAGACATCGATACGCAGTATTTT. Variable domain in full (rest from reference TRBV28 and TRBJ2-3): DVKVTQSSRYLVKRTGEKVFLECVQDMDHENMFWYRQDPGLGLRLIYFSYDVKMKEKGDIPEGYSVSREKKERFSLILESASTNQTSMYLCASSLSPRDTRDIDTQYFGPGTRLTVL.

This clonotype has more than one count but fewer than ten. The gene calls are TRBV2 and TRBJ2-7; 8 bases match TRBD2. Per germline, CDR1 SNHLY and CDR2 FYNNEI. This CDR3 region has 15 residues. Trimming removed 6 bases from V and 3 bases from J; junction bases left unmatched: 10. Here the CDR3 DNA reads TGTGCCAGCAGCCAAGGACTAGCAATGTTCTACGAGCAGTACTTC. Translated, it gives CASSQGLAMFYEQYF.

This clonotype was picked up many times. CDR3 amino acids: CASSFGLRSSYEQYF. The CDR3 nucleotides are TGTGCCAGCAGTTTTGGGTTAAGGTCCTCCTACGAGCAGTACTTC. This sequence joins TRBV12-3 or TRBV12-4 and TRBJ2-7; D remains unclear. The V gene lost 3 bases and the J gene lost 0 bases, with 12 bases spanning the gap. This CDR3 has 15 residues.